This TCR beta chain was documented in a study of blood T cell repertoires in COVID-19. Whole-study context: Whether acute or convalescent, the COVID-19 samples came from the United States, Italy and Spain.

Germline CDR1 SGHRS, CDR2 YFSETQ. This CDR3 region has 16 residues. The V end lost 0 bases, the J end lost 0 bases, and 13 bases lay between the germline ends. Here immunoSEQ multiplex PCR was the method, and the copy in TCRdb shows in-frame clones only, minus some. The table lists some 75,000 clones, 85% to 90% of them singletons. Sequences were obtained from peripheral blood. The chain joins TRBV5-1 to TRBJ2-7; no firm D call. This sequence originates from a man aged 55 to 70 with acute or convalescent COVID-19. The CDR3 reads CASSLEKQDLSYEQYF. The CDR3 DNA sequence: TGCGCCAGCAGCTTGGAGAAGCAGGATCTCTCCTACGAGCAGTACTTC.